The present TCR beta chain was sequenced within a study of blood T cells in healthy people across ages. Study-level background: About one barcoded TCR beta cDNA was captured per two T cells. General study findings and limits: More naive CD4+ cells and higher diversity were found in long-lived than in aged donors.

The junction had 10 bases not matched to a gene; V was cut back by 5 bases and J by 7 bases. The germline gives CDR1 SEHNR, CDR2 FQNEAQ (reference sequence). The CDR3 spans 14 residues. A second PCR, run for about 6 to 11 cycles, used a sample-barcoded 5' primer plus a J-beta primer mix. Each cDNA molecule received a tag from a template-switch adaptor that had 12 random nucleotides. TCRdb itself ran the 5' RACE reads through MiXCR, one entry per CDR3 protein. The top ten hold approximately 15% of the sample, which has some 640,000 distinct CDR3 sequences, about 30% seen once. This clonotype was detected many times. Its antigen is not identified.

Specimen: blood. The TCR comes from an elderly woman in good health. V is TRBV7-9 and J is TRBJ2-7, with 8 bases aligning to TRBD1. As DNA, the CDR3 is TGTGCCAGCAGCGCCGTGACAGGGGTTTGGGAGCAGTACTTC. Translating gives CASSAVTGVWEQYF.